Given below is one T cell receptor beta chain in context. This clonotype occurred a few times. Its antigen remains undetermined. Per-base qualities were not stored, and no clone one base away is much larger. This sample is part of a study of regulatory T cells in long-lasting Graves disease (dated by TCRdb to the early 2020s). Study-level background: Patients with newly diagnosed Graves' disease had been on antithyroid drugs for under 3 months. Persistent Graves' disease patients were compared with newly diagnosed Graves' disease patients by peripheral blood TCR sequencing and RNA sequencing. The study was conducted in China and was registered as a clinical trial. A total of around 35 samples underwent TCR sequencing, from about 13 patients with persistent Graves' disease and roughly 20 patients with newly diagnosed Graves' disease.

The research as a whole found: Preferential use of TRBV28, TRBJ1-2 and TRBJ2-5 was observed in persistent disease, whereas TRBV20-1 and TRBJ2-1 were favored in newly diagnosed disease. Only peripheral blood was studied, because thyroid tissue, the primary lesion, was inaccessible. Patients with persistent disease shared more public clonotypes (around 2,500) than newly diagnosed patients did (about 1,000). Persistent Graves' disease patients showed lower TCR Shannon entropy and fewer highly expanded clones than newly diagnosed patients, suggesting clonal expansion. Only the TCR beta chain was sequenced and analyzed. The authors noted that the small sample size was a limitation that may lower accuracy.

Library method: multiplex PCR. Sequencing used an Illumina HiSeq 4000. CDR3 regions were amplified by Arm-PCR with iRepertoire HTBI primers to construct TCR beta libraries. Before sequencing, the PCR products underwent gel purification. Per the authors' processing: A total of some 60 TRBV and 14 TRBJ segments were identified across samples and were used for gene usage analysis of CDR3 amino acid clonotypes. COPE and FqMerger were used to merge the filtered high-quality paired reads into contigs. BLAST was used to align contigs to the IMGT TRBV, TRBD and TRBJ reference genes, and CDR3 was defined following IMGT. Any clonotype with a frequency above 0.1% was classified as a highly expanded clone. Shannon entropy served as the measure of repertoire diversity, while the Gini coefficient captured V-J evenness. Clonotypes shared by more than one individual were considered public. Clones were called with MiXCR by TCRdb after fastp trimmed the public reads at Q25, and only in-frame beta chains were retained. Every CDR3 protein is listed once, alongside the most common genes and DNA of its rows. These V and J calls originate from TCRdb's pipeline instead of the authors' own analysis. The sample includes approximately 350,000 distinct CDR3 sequences, with under 20% observed a single time. 20% of the sample lies in the top ten.

The sample's time point label is to be understood as: newly diagnosed GD, antithyroid drugs for less than 3 months. For both TCR sequencing and RNA sequencing, RNA was extracted from PBMCs using TRIzol. The diagnosis of Graves' disease followed American Thyroid Association guidelines. Patients for the study were recruited at an endocrinology department in Xi'an, China. Each patient gave around 9.2 milliliters of peripheral blood, collected in an EDTA anticoagulant tube. Ficoll Paque Plus density gradient separation was used to isolate PBMCs, and no further T cell sorting was done. An Agilent 2100 Bioanalyzer and agarose gel were used to check RNA quality, while a NanoDrop 2000 measured RNA concentration. CDR1 and CDR2, per the germline V gene, are MNHNS and SASEGT. The cysteine opens and the phenylalanine closes a CDR3 of 15 amino acids. Only the CDR3 DNA is retained, 45 bases long and in frame from the first base. The V end gives up 7 bases and the J end 1 base, leaving 8 bases in the junction not matched to a gene.

These same data were also listed under a study on T cells in Graves' hyperthyroidism and ophthalmopathy. The other study reports the following: Stable Graves' hyperthyroidism was defined as no progression to ophthalmopathy during 18 months of follow-up. Hyperthyroidism patients were aged 18 to 65 years and newly diagnosed, with disease duration of less than 2 months. Exclusion was applied to patients with uncontrolled infections, other autoimmune diseases, pregnancy or lactation. Diagnoses were based on clinical symptoms, serum thyroxine and TRAb, thyroid ultrasound and orbital computed tomography. For the first round of RT-PCR on the TCR CDR3, the HTBI primer set was used together with the Qiagen OneStep RT-PCR kit. Most expanded thyroid clonotypes (frequency above 0.001) were also found in blood, which suggests that blood repertoires may mirror thyroid immune responses. A 13 V-J signature model separated ophthalmopathy from stable hyperthyroidism, with over 85% sensitivity and roughly 81% specificity in cross-validation and 80%/75% in testing. In validation, progression to ophthalmopathy was predicted by the model with 70.59% sensitivity and 72.22% specificity, a median of around 5.9 months before onset. A discovery cohort of 95 to 100 patients, roughly 40 with Graves' ophthalmopathy and over 55 with stable Graves' hyperthyroidism, was used to find distinguishing TCR V-J signatures. Prospective prediction of ophthalmopathy was tested in an independent validation cohort of approximately 18 hyperthyroidism patients and 15 to 17 patients who later progressed to ophthalmopathy. For training and testing, the 100 patients in the discovery cohort were randomly divided in a 7:3 ratio. In several Graves' hyperthyroidism patients, the study also compared T-cell repertoires from thyroid tissue with T-cell repertoires from blood. Once sampling was done, hyperthyroidism patients were given methimazole at a starting dose of 30 mg daily, whereas ophthalmopathy patients were given high-dose intravenous methylprednisolone. The libraries were constructed in a second round of multiplex PCR and then size-selected and purified. Libraries were sequenced paired-end with 100 bp reads on an Illumina HiSeq2000. SOAPnuke was used to process the raw data, throwing out any read that contained adapters or uncalled bases, had a mean Phred below 15, or lacked an exact constant-primer or identifier match. COPE v1.2.5 was used to merge high-quality paired reads, and clonotypes were defined as unique nucleotide sequences. MiTCR v1.1 was used to align clonotypes to the IMGT TRBV, TRBD and TRBJ reference segments. The analysis included only V-J combinations with a frequency above 0.0001, which together covered around 99% of the repertoires. The TCS score was defined as F50 (clonal expansion) divided by E x V (chaos), with BLOSUM62-based TCRdist calculated between CDR3 peptides within each V-J. Welch's t-statistics and random forest reduced 514 V-J features to roughly 13, which were used in a naive Bayes classifier (R e1071). Sample size was not statistically predetermined, and blinding of investigators to group allocation was not performed. According to the paper, TCR Vbeta CDR3 sequencing was carried out on approximately 140 peripheral blood samples, which came from fewer than 50 ophthalmopathy, under 80 hyperthyroidism and approximately 17 progressor patients.

The sequence derives from a young woman with Graves disease. Donor details come from another sample of the same person, matched by shared clones. Sequenced here: peripheral blood mononuclear cells (PBMCs), sampled at new diagnosis, from a patient treated with antithyroid drugs. The chain employs TRBV6-1 and TRBJ2-5; 8 bases in between match TRBD2. Here the CDR3 is given as CASTPGLGVQETQYF. The sequenced DNA is TGTGCCAGCACCCCGGGACTAGGGGTCCAAGAGACCCAGTACTTC.